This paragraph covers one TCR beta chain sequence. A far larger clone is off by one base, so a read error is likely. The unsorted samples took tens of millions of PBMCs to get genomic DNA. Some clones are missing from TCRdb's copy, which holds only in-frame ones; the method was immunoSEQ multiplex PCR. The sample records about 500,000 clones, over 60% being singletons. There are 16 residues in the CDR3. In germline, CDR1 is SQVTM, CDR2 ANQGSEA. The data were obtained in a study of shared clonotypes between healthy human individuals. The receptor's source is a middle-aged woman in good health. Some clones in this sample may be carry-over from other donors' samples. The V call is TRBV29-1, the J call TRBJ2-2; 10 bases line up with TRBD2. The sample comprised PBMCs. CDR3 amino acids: CGVGASGSLLSGELFF. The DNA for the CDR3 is TGCGGCGTTGGGGCTAGCGGGAGCCTCTTGTCCGGGGAGCTGTTTTTT.